The rows below give T cell receptor beta chains drawn from one sample of a study of identical twins. From the 5' RACE reads, TCRdb called clonotypes with MiXCR, one entry per CDR3 protein. Counted here are around 250,000 distinct CDR3 sequences, roughly 7% occurring once; the ten biggest clones make up roughly 3.6%. These data were also filed under a second study, of yellow fever vaccine responses in identical twins.

Sequenced material: memory (CD45RO+) T cells sorted from blood. The receptors were sampled from a woman between 18 and 29 years old in good health. Both conserved end residues are part of each CDR3. The order of the fields is D gene, clone size, V gene, J gene, CDR3 DNA, CDR3 protein. The D gene is left open where the match is weak. Not every row has a clone size; where given, it reads once, few, many or a size class.

d_gene: TRBD1
abundance: .
v_gene: TRBV19
j_gene: TRBJ2-7
CDR3nt: TGTGCCAGTAGTATCTCGGGACAGGGGTACGAGCAGTACTTC
CDR3aa: CASSISGQGYEQYF

d_gene: TRBD2
abundance: few
v_gene: TRBV5-1
j_gene: TRBJ2-1
CDR3nt: TGCGCCAGCAGCCGTGTGACCCTAGCGGGGGGCGATTATTCCTACAATGAGCAGTTCTTC
CDR3aa: CASSRVTLAGGDYSYNEQFF

d_gene: .
abundance: few
v_gene: TRBV5-1
j_gene: TRBJ2-4
CDR3nt: TGCGCCAGCAGCTTGGGGATTGGTGAGGTGGGGAACATTCAGTACTTC
CDR3aa: CASSLGIGEVGNIQYF

d_gene: TRBD1
abundance: few
v_gene: TRBV6-2/TRBV6-3
j_gene: TRBJ1-5
CDR3nt: TGTGCCAGCAACCATTGGGACAGGGAACCAACCCCCTCTTATGGGCAGCCCCAGCATTTT
CDR3aa: CASNHWDREPTPSYGQPQHF

d_gene: TRBD2
abundance: .
v_gene: TRBV7-2
j_gene: TRBJ2-1
CDR3nt: TGTGCCAGCAGCCTTGTGAGCAGGGAGGGCGAGCAGTTCTTC
CDR3aa: CASSLVSREGEQFF

d_gene: .
abundance: many
v_gene: TRBV12-3/TRBV12-4
j_gene: TRBJ2-3
CDR3nt: TGTGCCAGCTTGGGTAATGAGGGGGGCACAGATACGCAGTATTTT
CDR3aa: CASLGNEGGTDTQYF

d_gene: .
abundance: many
v_gene: TRBV20-1
j_gene: TRBJ2-3
CDR3nt: TGCAGTGCTAGTAGAGATACGCAGTATTTT
CDR3aa: CSASRDTQYF

d_gene: .
abundance: few
v_gene: TRBV20-1
j_gene: TRBJ1-2
CDR3nt: TGCAGTGCTAGGCCCAGGGAGATCTATGGCTACACCTTC
CDR3aa: CSARPREIYGYTF

d_gene: .
abundance: many
v_gene: TRBV29-1
j_gene: TRBJ2-3
CDR3nt: TGCAGCGTTGAACGGGCGGAAAGCACAGATACGCAGTATTTT
CDR3aa: CSVERAESTDTQYF

d_gene: TRBD1
abundance: .
v_gene: TRBV7-7
j_gene: TRBJ2-2
CDR3nt: TGTGCCAGCAGCACACAGGGGGCCGGGGAGCTGTTTTTT
CDR3aa: CASSTQGAGELFF

d_gene: .
abundance: many
v_gene: TRBV12-3/TRBV12-4
j_gene: TRBJ2-2
CDR3nt: TGTGCCAGCAGTTACACCGGGGAGCTGTTTTTT
CDR3aa: CASSYTGELFF

d_gene: TRBD1
abundance: few
v_gene: TRBV11-2
j_gene: TRBJ1-6
CDR3nt: TGTGCCAGCAGCTTACTCCGGACAGGGGAATTGCCACCCCTCCACTTT
CDR3aa: CASSLLRTGELPPLHF

d_gene: TRBD2
abundance: few
v_gene: TRBV10-3
j_gene: TRBJ2-3
CDR3nt: TGTGCCATCAGTGGGAGCCTAGCGGGACAAGATACGCAGTATTTT
CDR3aa: CAISGSLAGQDTQYF

d_gene: TRBD2
abundance: few
v_gene: TRBV27
j_gene: TRBJ2-4
CDR3nt: TGTGCCAGCAGGGAAGGACTAGCGGGGGGACTGCGGTACTTC
CDR3aa: CASREGLAGGLRYF

d_gene: .
abundance: many
v_gene: TRBV5-6
j_gene: TRBJ2-1
CDR3nt: TGTGCCAGCAGCTTGGGTGGCGGGGGCGCCTACAATGAGCAGTTCTTC
CDR3aa: CASSLGGGGAYNEQFF

d_gene: .
abundance: few
v_gene: TRBV27
j_gene: TRBJ1-5
CDR3nt: TGTGCCAGCAGCTACAGGAACAATCAGCCCCAGCATTTT
CDR3aa: CASSYRNNQPQHF

d_gene: .
abundance: many
v_gene: TRBV20-1
j_gene: TRBJ1-6
CDR3nt: TGCAGTGCTAATACGGGACCCTATAATTCACCCCTCCACTTT
CDR3aa: CSANTGPYNSPLHF

d_gene: TRBD2
abundance: few
v_gene: TRBV27
j_gene: TRBJ2-3
CDR3nt: TGTGCCAGCAGTTTGACCGGGACTAGCGGATCAGATACGCAGTATTTT
CDR3aa: CASSLTGTSGSDTQYF

d_gene: .
abundance: few
v_gene: TRBV29-1
j_gene: TRBJ1-2
CDR3nt: TGCAGCGTCAATCTCGGGGGGGCCTATGGCTACACCTTC
CDR3aa: CSVNLGGAYGYTF

d_gene: TRBD2
abundance: many
v_gene: TRBV4-1
j_gene: TRBJ2-7
CDR3nt: TGCGCCAGCAGCCAATTAGCGGGAGGGCCCTACGAGCAGTACTTC
CDR3aa: CASSQLAGGPYEQYF

d_gene: .
abundance: many
v_gene: TRBV20-1
j_gene: TRBJ1-5
CDR3nt: TGCAGTGCTCCCGACCCGATCAATCAGCCCCAGCATTTT
CDR3aa: CSAPDPINQPQHF

d_gene: TRBD2
abundance: many
v_gene: TRBV7-8
j_gene: TRBJ2-1
CDR3nt: TGTGCCAGCAGCCACGCCGGGACTAGCGGTCTAGTGCAGTTCTTC
CDR3aa: CASSHAGTSGLVQFF